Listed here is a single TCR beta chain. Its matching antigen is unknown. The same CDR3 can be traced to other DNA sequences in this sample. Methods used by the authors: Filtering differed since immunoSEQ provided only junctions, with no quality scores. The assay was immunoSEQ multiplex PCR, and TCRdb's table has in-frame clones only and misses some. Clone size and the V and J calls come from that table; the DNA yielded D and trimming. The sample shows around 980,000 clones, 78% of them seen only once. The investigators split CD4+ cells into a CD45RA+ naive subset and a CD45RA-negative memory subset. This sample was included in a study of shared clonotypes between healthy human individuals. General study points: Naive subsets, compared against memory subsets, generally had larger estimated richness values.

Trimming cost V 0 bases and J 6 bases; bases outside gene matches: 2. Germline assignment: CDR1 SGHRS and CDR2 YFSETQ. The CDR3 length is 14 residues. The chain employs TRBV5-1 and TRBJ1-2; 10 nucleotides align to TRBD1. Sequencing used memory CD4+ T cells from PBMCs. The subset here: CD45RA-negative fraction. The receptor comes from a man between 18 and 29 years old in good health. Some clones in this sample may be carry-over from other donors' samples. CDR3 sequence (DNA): TGCGCCAGCAGCTTGGGTGGACAGGGGGATGGCTACACCTTC. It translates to CASSLGGQGDGYTF. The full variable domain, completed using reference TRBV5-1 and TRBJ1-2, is KAGVTQTPRYLIKTRGQQVTLSCSPISGHRSVSWYQQTPGQGLQFLFEYFSETQRNKGNFPGRFSGRQFSNSRSEMNVSTLELGDSALYLCASSLGGQGDGYTFGSGTRLTVV.